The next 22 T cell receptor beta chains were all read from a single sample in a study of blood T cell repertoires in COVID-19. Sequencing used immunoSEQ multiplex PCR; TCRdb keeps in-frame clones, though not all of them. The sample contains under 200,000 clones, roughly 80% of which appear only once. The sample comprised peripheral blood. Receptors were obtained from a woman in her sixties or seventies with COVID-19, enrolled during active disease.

The CDR3 nucleotides are TGTGCCAGCAAGTCGGAGCCCACCTACAATGAGCAGTTCTTC. This gives the protein CASKSEPTYNEQFF. The chain combines TRBV2 with TRBJ2-1; D gene ambiguous. The germline CDR1 and CDR2 sequences are SNHLY and FYNNEI. This CDR3 is 14 amino acids long. V was trimmed by 7 bases and J by 2 bases, leaving 12 bases between them. Full variable domain (rest looked up from reference TRBV2 and TRBJ2-1): EPEVTQTPSHQVTQMGQEVILRCVPISNHLYFYWYRQILGQKVEFLVSFYNNEISEKSEIFDDQFSVERPDGSNFTLKIRSTKLEDSAMYFCASKSEPTYNEQFFGPGTRLTVL.

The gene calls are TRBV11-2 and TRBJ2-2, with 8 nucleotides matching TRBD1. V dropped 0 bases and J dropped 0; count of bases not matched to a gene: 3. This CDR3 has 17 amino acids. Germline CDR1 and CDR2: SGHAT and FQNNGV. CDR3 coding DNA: TGTGCCAGCAGCTTAGATCGGACAGGGCCGAACACCGGGGAGCTGTTTTTT. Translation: CASSLDRTGPNTGELFF.

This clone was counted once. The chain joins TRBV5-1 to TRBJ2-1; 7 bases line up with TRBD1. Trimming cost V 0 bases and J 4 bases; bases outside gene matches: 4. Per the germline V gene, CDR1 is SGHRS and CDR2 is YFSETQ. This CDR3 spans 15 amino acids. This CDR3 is CASSLVGGWYNEQFF. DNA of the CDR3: TGCGCCAGCAGCTTGGTAGGGGGCTGGTACAATGAGCAGTTCTTC. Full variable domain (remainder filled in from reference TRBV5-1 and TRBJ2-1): KAGVTQTPRYLIKTRGQQVTLSCSPISGHRSVSWYQQTPGQGLQFLFEYFSETQRNKGNFPGRFSGRQFSNSRSEMNVSTLELGDSALYLCASSLVGGWYNEQFFGPGTRLTVL.

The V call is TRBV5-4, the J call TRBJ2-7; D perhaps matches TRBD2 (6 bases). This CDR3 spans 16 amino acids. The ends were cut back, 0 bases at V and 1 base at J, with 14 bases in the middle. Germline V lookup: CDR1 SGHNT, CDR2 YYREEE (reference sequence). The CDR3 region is CASSLGGGLLSYEQYF. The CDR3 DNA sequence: TGTGCCAGCAGCTTGGGTGGGGGACTTCTTTCCTACGAGCAGTACTTC. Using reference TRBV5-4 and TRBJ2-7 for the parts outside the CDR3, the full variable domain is ETGVTQSPTHLIKTRGQQVTLRCSSQSGHNTVSWYQQALGQGPQFIFQYYREEENGRGNFPPRFSGLQFPNYSSELNVNALELDDSALYLCASSLGGGLLSYEQYFGPGTRLTVT.

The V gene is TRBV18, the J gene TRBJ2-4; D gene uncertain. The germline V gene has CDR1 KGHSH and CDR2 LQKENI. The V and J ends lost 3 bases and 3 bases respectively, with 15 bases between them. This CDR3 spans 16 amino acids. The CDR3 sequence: CASSPPPEIGKNIQYF. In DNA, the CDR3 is TGTGCCAGCTCACCTCCCCCGGAGATAGGCAAAAACATTCAGTACTTC. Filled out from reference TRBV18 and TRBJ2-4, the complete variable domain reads NAGVMQNPRHLVRRRGQEARLRCSPMKGHSHVYWYRQLPEEGLKFMVYLQKENIIDESGMPKERFSAEFPKEGPSILRIQQVVRGDSAAYFCASSPPPEIGKNIQYFGAGTRLSVL.

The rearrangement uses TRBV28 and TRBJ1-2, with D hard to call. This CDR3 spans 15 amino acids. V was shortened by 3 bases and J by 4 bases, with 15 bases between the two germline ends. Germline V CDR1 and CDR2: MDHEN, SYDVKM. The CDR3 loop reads CASSLDLKRAYGYTF. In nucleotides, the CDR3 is TGTGCCAGCAGTTTGGACCTTAAGAGGGCCTATGGCTACACCTTC.

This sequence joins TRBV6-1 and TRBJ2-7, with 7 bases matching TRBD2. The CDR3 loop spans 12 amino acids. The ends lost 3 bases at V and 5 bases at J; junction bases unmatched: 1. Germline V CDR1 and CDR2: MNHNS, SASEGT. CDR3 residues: CASSETSHEQYV. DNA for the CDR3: TGTGCCAGCAGTGAGACTAGCCACGAGCAGTACGTC.

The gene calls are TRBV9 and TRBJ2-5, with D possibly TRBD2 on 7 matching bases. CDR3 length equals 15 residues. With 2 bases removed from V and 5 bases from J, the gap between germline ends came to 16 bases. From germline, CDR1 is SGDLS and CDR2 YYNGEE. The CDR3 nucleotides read TGTGCCAGCAGCGTTAGGGGGGGGAGTTTGGAGACCCAGTACTTC. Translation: CASSVRGGSLETQYF. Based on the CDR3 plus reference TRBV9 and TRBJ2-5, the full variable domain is DSGVTQTPKHLITATGQRVTLRCSPRSGDLSVYWYQQSLDQGLQFLIQYYNGEERAKGNILERFSAQQFPDLHSELNLSSLELGDSALYFCASSVRGGSLETQYFGPGTRLLVL.

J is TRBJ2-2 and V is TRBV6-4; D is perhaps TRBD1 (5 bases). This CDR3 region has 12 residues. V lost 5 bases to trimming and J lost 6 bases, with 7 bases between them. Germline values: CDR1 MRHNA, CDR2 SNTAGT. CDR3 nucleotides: TGTGCCAGCAGTCCAGGGTCCGGGGAGCTGTTTTTT. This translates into CASSPGSGELFF.

DNA of the CDR3: TGCGCCAGCAGCTTGGACAGGGTACTTAACACTGAAGCTTTCTTT. Protein sequence: CASSLDRVLNTEAFF. This rearrangement joins TRBV5-1 to TRBJ1-1, with D possibly matching TRBD1 (6 bases). The CDR3 is 15 amino acids. Germline values: CDR1 SGHRS, CDR2 YFSETQ. V lost 0 bases, J lost 2 bases, and 11 bases lay in between.

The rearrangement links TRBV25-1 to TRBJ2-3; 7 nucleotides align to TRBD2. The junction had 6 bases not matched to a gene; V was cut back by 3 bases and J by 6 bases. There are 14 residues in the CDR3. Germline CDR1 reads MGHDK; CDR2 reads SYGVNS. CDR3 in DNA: TGTGCCAGCAGTGATCGGCGGGAGAGGGATACGCAGTATTTT. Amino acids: CASSDRRERDTQYF.

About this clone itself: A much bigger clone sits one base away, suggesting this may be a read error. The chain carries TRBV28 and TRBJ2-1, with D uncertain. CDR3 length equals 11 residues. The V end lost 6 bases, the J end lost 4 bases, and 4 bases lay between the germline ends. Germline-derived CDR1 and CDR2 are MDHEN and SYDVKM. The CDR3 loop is CASSSYNEQFF. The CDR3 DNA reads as TGTGCCAGCAGCTCGTACAATGAGCAGTTCTTC.

As DNA, the CDR3 is TGTGCCAGCAGTTTCTCCCGCTCTCGGGGGAAAGAGACCCAGTACTTC. It translates to CASSFSRSRGKETQYF. V is TRBV28 and J is TRBJ2-5; weak D call: TRBD2 (6 bases). Trimming took 3 bases from V and 3 from J, leaving 17 bases between them. This CDR3 is 16 amino acids long. Germline V gene data show CDR1 as MDHEN and CDR2 as SYDVKM.

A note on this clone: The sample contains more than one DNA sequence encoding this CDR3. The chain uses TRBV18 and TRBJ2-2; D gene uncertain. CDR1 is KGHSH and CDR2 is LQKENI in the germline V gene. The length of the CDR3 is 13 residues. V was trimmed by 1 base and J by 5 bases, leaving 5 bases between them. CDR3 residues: CASSPLSTGELFF. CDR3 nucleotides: TGTGCCAGCTCACCACTGTCGACCGGGGAGCTGTTTTTT. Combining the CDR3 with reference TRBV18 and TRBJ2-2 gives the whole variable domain NAGVMQNPRHLVRRRGQEARLRCSPMKGHSHVYWYRQLPEEGLKFMVYLQKENIIDESGMPKERFSAEFPKEGPSILRIQQVVRGDSAAYFCASSPLSTGELFFGEGSRLTVL.

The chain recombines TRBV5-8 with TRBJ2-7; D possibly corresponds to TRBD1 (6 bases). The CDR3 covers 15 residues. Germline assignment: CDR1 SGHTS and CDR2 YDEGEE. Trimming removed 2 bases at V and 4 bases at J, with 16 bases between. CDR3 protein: CASSFAFQGQYEQYV. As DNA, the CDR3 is TGTGCCAGCAGCTTTGCTTTCCAGGGGCAGTACGAGCAGTACGTC.

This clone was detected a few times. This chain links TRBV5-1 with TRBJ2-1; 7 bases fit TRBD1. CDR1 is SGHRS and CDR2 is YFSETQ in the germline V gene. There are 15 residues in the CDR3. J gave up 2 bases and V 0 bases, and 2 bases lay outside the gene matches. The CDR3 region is CASSLVQGTYNEQFF. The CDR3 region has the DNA TGCGCCAGCAGCTTGGTACAGGGGACCTACAATGAGCAGTTCTTC.

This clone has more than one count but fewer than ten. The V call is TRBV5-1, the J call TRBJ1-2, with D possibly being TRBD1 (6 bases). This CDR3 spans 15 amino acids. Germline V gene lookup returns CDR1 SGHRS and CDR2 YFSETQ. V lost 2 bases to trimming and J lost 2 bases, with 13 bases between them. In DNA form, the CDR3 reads TGCGCCAGCAGCTTTGAGACGGGGACAAACTATGGCTACACCTTC. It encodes CASSFETGTNYGYTF.

CDR3 DNA sequence: TGTGCCAGCAGTTCCCGGGAGAGGACTGAAGCTTTCTTT. Residues: CASSSRERTEAFF. The chain couples TRBV6-1 to TRBJ1-1; D remains ambiguous. CDR1 is MNHNS, CDR2 SASEGT, per germline. V lost 5 bases and J 5 bases, leaving 12 bases between the germline ends. CDR3 size: 13 residues.

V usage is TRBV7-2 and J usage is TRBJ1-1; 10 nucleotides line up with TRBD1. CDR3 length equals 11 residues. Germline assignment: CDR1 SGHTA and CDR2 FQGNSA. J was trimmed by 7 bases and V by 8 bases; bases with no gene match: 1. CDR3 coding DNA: TGTGCCAGCCGGGACAGGGGTGAAGCTTTCTTT. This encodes CASRDRGEAFF.

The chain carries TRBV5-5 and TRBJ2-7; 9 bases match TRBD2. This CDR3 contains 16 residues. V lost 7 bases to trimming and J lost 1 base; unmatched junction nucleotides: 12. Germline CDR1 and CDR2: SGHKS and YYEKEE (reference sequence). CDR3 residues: CASAISTSGFSYEQYF. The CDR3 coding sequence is TGTGCCAGCGCCATCTCGACTAGCGGATTTTCCTACGAGCAGTACTTC. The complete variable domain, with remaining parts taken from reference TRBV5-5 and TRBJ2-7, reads DAGVTQSPTHLIKTRGQQVTLRCSPISGHKSVSWYQQVLGQGPQFIFQYYEKEERGRGNFPDRFSARQFPNYSSELNVNALLLGDSALYLCASAISTSGFSYEQYFGPGTRLTVT.

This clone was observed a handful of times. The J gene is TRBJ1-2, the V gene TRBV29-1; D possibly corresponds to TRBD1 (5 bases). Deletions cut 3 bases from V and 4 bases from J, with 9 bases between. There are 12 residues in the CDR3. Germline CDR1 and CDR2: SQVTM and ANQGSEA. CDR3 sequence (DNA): TGCAGCGTTGATGACAGCCGCTATGGCTACACCTTC. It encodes CSVDDSRYGYTF.

Here the CDR3 DNA reads TGCAGCGTTAGAACAGGAGACTATGGCTACACCTTC. This codes for CSVRTGDYGYTF. The rearrangement uses TRBV29-1 and TRBJ1-2; possibly TRBD1 for D (5 bases). The CDR3 is made up of 12 amino acids. V lost 5 bases and J 3 bases, leaving 10 bases between the germline ends. The germline gives CDR1 SQVTM, CDR2 ANQGSEA.